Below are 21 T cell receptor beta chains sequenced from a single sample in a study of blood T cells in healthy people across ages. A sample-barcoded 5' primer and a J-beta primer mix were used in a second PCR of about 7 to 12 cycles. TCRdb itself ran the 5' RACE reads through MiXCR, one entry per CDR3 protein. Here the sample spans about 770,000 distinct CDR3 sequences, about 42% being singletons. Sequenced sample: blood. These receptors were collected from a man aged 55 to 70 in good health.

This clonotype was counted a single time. CDR3 DNA: TGTGCCAGCAGTGGGCGGACAGGGAATGGGGTCGGGTACAATGAGCAGTTCTTC. Its protein is CASSGRTGNGVGYNEQFF. The genes are TRBV6-2 or TRBV6-3 and TRBJ2-1; TRBD1 matches 8 bases. The ends lost 5 bases at V and 4 bases at J; junction bases unmatched: 16. Germline assignment: CDR1 MNHEY and CDR2 SVGEGT. The CDR3 covers 18 residues.

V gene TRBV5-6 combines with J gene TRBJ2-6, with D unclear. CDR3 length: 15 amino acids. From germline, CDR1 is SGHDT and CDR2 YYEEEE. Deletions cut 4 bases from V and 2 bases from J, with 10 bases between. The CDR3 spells CASSGVGTGANVLTF. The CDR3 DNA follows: TGTGCCAGCAGCGGAGTGGGGACTGGGGCCAACGTCCTGACTTTC.

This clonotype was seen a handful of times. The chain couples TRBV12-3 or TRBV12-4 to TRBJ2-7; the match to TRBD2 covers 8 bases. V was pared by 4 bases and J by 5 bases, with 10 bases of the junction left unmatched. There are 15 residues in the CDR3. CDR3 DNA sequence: TGTGCCAGCAGTTCCCGGACTAGCCGTCTCCACGAGCAGTACTTC. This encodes CASSSRTSRLHEQYF.

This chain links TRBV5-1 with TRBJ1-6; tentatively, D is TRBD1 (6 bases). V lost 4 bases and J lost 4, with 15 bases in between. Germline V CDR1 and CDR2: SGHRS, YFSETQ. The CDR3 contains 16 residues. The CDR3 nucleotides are TGCGCCAGCAGCCTCTCCGACAGGAGTTATAATTCACCCCTCCACTTT. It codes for CASSLSDRSYNSPLHF.

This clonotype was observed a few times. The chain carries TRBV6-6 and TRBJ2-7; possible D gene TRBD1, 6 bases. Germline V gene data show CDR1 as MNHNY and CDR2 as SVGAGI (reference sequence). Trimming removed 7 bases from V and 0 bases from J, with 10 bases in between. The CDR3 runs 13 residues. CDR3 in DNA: TGTGCCAGCAATGGACAGAGCTCCTACGAGCAGTACTTC. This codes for CASNGQSSYEQYF.

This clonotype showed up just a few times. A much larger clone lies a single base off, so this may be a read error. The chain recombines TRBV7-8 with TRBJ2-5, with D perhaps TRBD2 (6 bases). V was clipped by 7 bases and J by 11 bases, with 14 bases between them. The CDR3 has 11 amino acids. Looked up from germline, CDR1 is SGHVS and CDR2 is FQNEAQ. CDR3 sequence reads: CASNNLREQYF. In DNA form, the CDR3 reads TGTGCCAGCAACAATCTTCGGGAGCAGTACTTC.

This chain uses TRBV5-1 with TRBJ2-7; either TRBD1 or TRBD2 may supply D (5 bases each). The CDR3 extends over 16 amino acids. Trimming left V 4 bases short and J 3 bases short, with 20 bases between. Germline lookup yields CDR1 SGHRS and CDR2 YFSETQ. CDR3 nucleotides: TGCGCCAGCAGCACCACGTTAGTGGGGACGAACTACGAGCAGTACTTC. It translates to CASSTTLVGTNYEQYF.

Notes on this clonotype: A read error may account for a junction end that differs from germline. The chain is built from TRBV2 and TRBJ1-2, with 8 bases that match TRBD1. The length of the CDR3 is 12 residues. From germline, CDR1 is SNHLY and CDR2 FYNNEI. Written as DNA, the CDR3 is TGTGCCAGCACGACAGGGGTGGTTGGCTGCACCTTC. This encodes CASTTGVVGCTF.

The CDR3, as DNA: TGTGCCATCAGTCCCGCGGGCGGAACTAACACTGAAGCTTTCTTT. This translates into CAISPAGGTNTEAFF. The chain has TRBV10-3 and TRBJ1-1; D uncertain. Germline V gene sequence: CDR1 ENHRY, CDR2 SYGVKD. CDR3 length equals 15 residues. Trimming took off 5 bases at V and 2 bases at J, with 15 bases between the two ends.

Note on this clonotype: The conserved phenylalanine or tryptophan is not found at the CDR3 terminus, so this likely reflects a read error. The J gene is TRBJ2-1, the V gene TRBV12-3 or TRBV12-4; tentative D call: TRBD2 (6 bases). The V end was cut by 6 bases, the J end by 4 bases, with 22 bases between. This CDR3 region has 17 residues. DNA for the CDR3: TGTGCCAGCAGCCATTCCGGTGGGGGGTGGGTATACAATGAGCAGTTCATC. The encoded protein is CASSHSGGGWVYNEQFI.

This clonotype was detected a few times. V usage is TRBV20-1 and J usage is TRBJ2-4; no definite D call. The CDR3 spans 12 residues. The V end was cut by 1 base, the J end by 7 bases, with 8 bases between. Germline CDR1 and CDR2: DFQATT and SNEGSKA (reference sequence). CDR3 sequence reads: CSARVGYNIQYF. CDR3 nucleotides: TGCAGTGCTAGAGTGGGGTATAACATTCAGTACTTC.

DNA of the CDR3: TGTGCCAGCAGTCCCGCGGGGCGCAACAATGAGCAGTTCTTC. This translates into CASSPAGRNNEQFF. The chain couples TRBV6-5 to TRBJ2-1; D may be TRBD2 (6 bases). CDR1 and CDR2 (germline): MNHEY, SVGAGI. Trimming cost V 5 bases and J 5 bases, with 13 bases left between them. This CDR3 spans 14 amino acids.

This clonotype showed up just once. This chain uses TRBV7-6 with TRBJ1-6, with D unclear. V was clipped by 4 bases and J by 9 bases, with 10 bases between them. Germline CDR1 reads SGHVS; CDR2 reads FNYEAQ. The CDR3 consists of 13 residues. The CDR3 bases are TGTGCCAGCAGCTATGCGGCGGGTTCACCCCTCCACTTT. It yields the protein CASSYAAGSPLHF. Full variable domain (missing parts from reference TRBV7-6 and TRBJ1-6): GAGVSQSPRYKVTKRGQDVALRCDPISGHVSLYWYRQALGQGPEFLTYFNYEAQQDKSGLPNDRFSAERPEGSISTLTIQRTEQRDSAMYRCASSYAAGSPLHFGNGTRLTVT.

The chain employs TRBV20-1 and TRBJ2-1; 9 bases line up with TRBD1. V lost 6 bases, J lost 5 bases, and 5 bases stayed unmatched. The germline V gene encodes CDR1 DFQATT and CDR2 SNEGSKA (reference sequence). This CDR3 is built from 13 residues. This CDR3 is CSAGQGTHNEQFF. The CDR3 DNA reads TGCAGTGCCGGACAGGGGACCCACAATGAGCAGTTCTTC.

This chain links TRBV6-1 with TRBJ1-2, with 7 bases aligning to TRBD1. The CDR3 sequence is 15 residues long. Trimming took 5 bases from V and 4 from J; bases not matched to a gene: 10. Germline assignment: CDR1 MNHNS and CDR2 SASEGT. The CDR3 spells CASSPTGANTYGYTF. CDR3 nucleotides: TGTGCCAGCAGTCCAACAGGGGCTAATACCTATGGCTACACCTTC.

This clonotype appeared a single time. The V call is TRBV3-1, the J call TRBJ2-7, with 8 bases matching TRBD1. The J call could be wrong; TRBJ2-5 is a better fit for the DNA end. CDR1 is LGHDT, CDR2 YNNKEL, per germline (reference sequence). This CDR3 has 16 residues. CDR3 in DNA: TGTGCCAGCAGCCCCAGGACAGGGAAGTGGAGTGAGACCCAGTACTTC. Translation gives CASSPRTGKWSETQYF.

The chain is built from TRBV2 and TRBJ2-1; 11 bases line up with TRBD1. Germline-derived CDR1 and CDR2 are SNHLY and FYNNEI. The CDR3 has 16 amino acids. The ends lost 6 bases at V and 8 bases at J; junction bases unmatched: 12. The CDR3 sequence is CASRRPRDRGFYEQFF. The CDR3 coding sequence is TGTGCCAGCAGGCGTCCCCGGGACAGGGGGTTTTATGAGCAGTTCTTC.

In DNA, the CDR3 is TGTGCCAGCAGTGAACCTCGGACAGGTGCGGGGGAGACCCAGTACTTC. Protein product: CASSEPRTGAGETQYF. The chain joins TRBV6-1 to TRBJ2-5; possibly TRBD1 for D (7 bases). Trimming took off 2 bases at V and 5 bases at J, with 18 bases between the two ends. Germline V gives CDR1 MNHNS, CDR2 SASEGT. The CDR3 covers 16 residues.

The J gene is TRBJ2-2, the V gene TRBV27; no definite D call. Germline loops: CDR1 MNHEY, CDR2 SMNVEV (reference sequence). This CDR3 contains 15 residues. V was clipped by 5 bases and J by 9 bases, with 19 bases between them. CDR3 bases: TGTGCCAGCAGTAGGCAGCGAAGACAAGCCAGGGAGCTGTTTTTT. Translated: CASSRQRRQARELFF.

CDR3 nucleotides: TGCAGTGCTAGACCGGACGGACGGCGTGAAAAACTGTTTTTT. Translated, it gives CSARPDGRREKLFF. The chain uses TRBV20-1 and TRBJ1-4; D gene unclear. CDR3 length: 14 amino acids. Germline loops: CDR1 DFQATT, CDR2 SNEGSKA (reference sequence). The V and J ends lost 2 bases and 7 bases respectively, with 14 bases between them.

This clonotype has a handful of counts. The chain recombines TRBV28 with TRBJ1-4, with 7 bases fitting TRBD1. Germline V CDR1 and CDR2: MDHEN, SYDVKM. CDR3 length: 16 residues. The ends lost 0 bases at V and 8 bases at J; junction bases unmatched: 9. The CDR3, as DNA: TGTGCCAGCAGTTTATGGGGGGACAGCCACCGAGAAAAACTGTTTTTT. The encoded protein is CASSLWGDSHREKLFF.